The entry below gives a single TCR beta chain sequence along with its context. Its antigen is as yet unknown. These data originate in a study of cytomegalovirus exposure and HLA in healthy donors. Broader study findings: Using a false discovery rate of 0.05, a later analysis showed that approximately 18,000 TCR beta sequences were associated with HLA alleles. The study designated 150 or so TCR beta chains cytomegalovirus-associated.

Researchers ran the PCR with 60 Vbeta and 13 Jbeta primers. Clones were sequenced by immunoSEQ multiplex PCR, and TCRdb holds only the in-frame ones, with some missing. The profile covers a few hundred thousand clones, with 70% to 80% appearing a single time and 1.8% taken by the ten largest. After removal of 4 bases from V and 0 bases from J, the junction contained 0 bases not matched to a gene. CDR3 length: 15 amino acids. Looked up from germline, CDR1 is SGHTA and CDR2 is FQGTGA. The V and J genes are TRBV7-3 and TRBJ2-3, with 11 bases that match TRBD2. The origin of this receptor is a woman in her thirties in good health and CMV-seronegative. Sequenced sample: PBMCs. CDR3 DNA: TGTGCCAGCAGCTCTAGCGGGGGGAGCACAGATACGCAGTATTTT. Amino acids: CASSSSGGSTDTQYF.